These 19 T cell receptor beta chains share one sample of origin, sequenced in a study of T cell repertoires and Cas9 in healthy adults. TCRdb's table, derived via immunoSEQ multiplex PCR, lists solely in-frame clones and lacks some. The sample yields 13,000 to 15,000 clones, 85% to 90% seen once. Specimen: Tregs (CD4+, CD25+, CD127-, CD137-, CD154-) from PBMCs; culture status not recorded. These receptors were collected from a human donor in good health.

The gene calls are TRBV5-6 and TRBJ2-7, with D tentatively TRBD1 (6 bases). Germline values: CDR1 SGHDT, CDR2 YYEEEE. Trimming took 0 bases from V and 7 from J, leaving 17 bases between them. The CDR3 spans 15 residues. CDR3 bases: TGTGCCAGCAGCTTGGGGGGCAGGGGCGTAGGGGAGCAGTACTTC. Amino acid sequence: CASSLGGRGVGEQYF.

The gene calls are TRBV7-8 and TRBJ2-3, with 8 bases fitting TRBD2. Per the germline V gene, CDR1 is SGHVS and CDR2 is FQNEAQ. Trimming at V came to 5 bases and at J to 3 bases, leaving 16 bases not matched to a gene. The CDR3 runs to 18 residues. The CDR3 region has the DNA TGTGCCAGCAGCGTCGGCTTAGCGAGCGGGAGAATGACAGATACGCAGTATTTT. Its translation is CASSVGLASGRMTDTQYF. Looking up the rest from reference TRBV7-8 and TRBJ2-3 gives the full variable domain: GAGVSQSPRYKVAKRGQDVALRCDPISGHVSLFWYQQALGQGPEFLTYFQNEAQLDKSGLPSDRFFAERPEGSVSTLKIQRTQQEDSAVYLCASSVGLASGRMTDTQYFGPGTRLTVL.

CDR3 in DNA: TGTGCCAGCAGCGTCCGGGACTCCGCGGGCACAGATACGCAGTATTTT. This encodes CASSVRDSAGTDTQYF. The genes are TRBV9 and TRBJ2-3; D may be TRBD2 (6 bases). Between the trimmed V and J ends, which lost 2 bases and 1 base, there was a span of 14 bases. The CDR3 loop spans 16 amino acids. Per the germline V gene, CDR1 is SGDLS and CDR2 is YYNGEE.

This chain links TRBV5-4 with TRBJ2-3; D gene uncertain. This CDR3 has 13 amino acids. The V end was cut by 0 bases, the J end by 0 bases, with 2 bases between. Looked up from germline, CDR1 is SGHNT and CDR2 is YYREEE (reference sequence). CDR3 coding DNA: TGTGCCAGCAGCTTGGACAGCACAGATACGCAGTATTTT. It encodes CASSLDSTDTQYF.

The chain uses TRBV6-5 and TRBJ1-2; D unresolved. The V end was cut by 2 bases, the J end by 0 bases, with 10 bases between. The CDR3 is made up of 15 amino acids. Germline V CDR1 and CDR2: MNHEY, SVGAGI. The CDR3 DNA reads as TGTGCCAGCAGTTACGGAGGGATACCTAACTATGGCTACACCTTC. It codes for CASSYGGIPNYGYTF.

V usage is TRBV6-5 and J usage is TRBJ2-2, with 8 nucleotides matching TRBD2. Trimming at V came to 5 bases and at J to 9 bases, leaving 8 bases not matched to a gene. The length of the CDR3 is 14 residues. Germline CDR1 MNHEY, CDR2 SVGAGI. The CDR3 DNA reads TGTGCCAGCAGTAGTTCTAGCGGGCACAGGGAGCTGTTTTTT. Translated: CASSSSSGHRELFF.

The genes are TRBV9 and TRBJ1-2; 7 bases are shared with TRBD1. The CDR3 is made up of 15 amino acids. Germline V gives CDR1 SGDLS, CDR2 YYNGEE. Losses at the gene ends were 0 bases for V and 3 bases for J; bases not matched to a gene: 5. CDR3 coding DNA: TGTGCCAGCAGCGTAGGTCAGGGGGGCGACTATGGCTACACCTTC. Translating gives CASSVGQGGDYGYTF.

CDR3 coding DNA: TGTGCCAGCTCAAGAATCAGCAGGGTCTATCAGCCCCAGCATTTT. It specifies CASSRISRVYQPQHF. The J gene is TRBJ1-5, the V gene TRBV6-1; D possibly corresponds to TRBD1 (5 bases). The germline V and J ends were trimmed by 8 bases and 5 bases, with 19 bases remaining between them. CDR3 length equals 15 residues. CDR1 and CDR2 (germline): MNHNS, SASEGT.

This chain joins TRBV6-1 and TRBJ1-2, with TRBD1 matching over 9 bases. Germline V gene sequence: CDR1 MNHNS, CDR2 SASEGT. CDR3 length equals 15 residues. V trimming: 6 bases; J trimming: 4 bases; junction bases outside the gene matches: 9. For the CDR3, the DNA is TGTGCCAGCAGGGTGCCGGGGACAGGGCCCTATGGCTACACCTTC. Translating gives CASRVPGTGPYGYTF.

The rearrangement links TRBV27 to TRBJ2-7, with D unresolved. Between the trimmed V and J ends, which lost 6 bases and 6 bases, there was a span of 9 bases. CDR1 and CDR2 (germline): MNHEY, SMNVEV (reference sequence). There are 11 residues in the CDR3. The CDR3 region is CASRNRGEQYF. CDR3 DNA: TGTGCCAGCAGAAATAGAGGCGAGCAGTACTTC.

The V and J genes are TRBV10-3 and TRBJ2-1; 9 bases map to TRBD1. The germline V gene has CDR1 ENHRY and CDR2 SYGVKD. Trimming took 10 bases from V and 8 from J; bases not matched to a gene: 9. This CDR3 contains 13 residues. CDR3 DNA: TGTGCCAACTCCGGGACAGGGAGGTATGAGCAGTTCTTC. Encoded protein: CANSGTGRYEQFF.

J is TRBJ2-1 and V is TRBV11-2; 10 bases line up with TRBD2. The CDR3 extends over 15 amino acids. Germline V gene sequence: CDR1 SGHAT, CDR2 FQNNGV. V lost 4 bases to trimming and J lost 8 bases; unmatched junction nucleotides: 8. Written as DNA, the CDR3 is TGTGCCAGCAGCTCAGGGACTAGCGCGCGTCATGAGCAGTTCTTC. It is translated as CASSSGTSARHEQFF.

The chain joins TRBV6-1 to TRBJ2-7; 8 nucleotides align to TRBD1. The ends lost 6 bases at V and 7 bases at J; junction bases unmatched: 5. CDR1 is MNHNS, CDR2 SASEGT, per germline. The CDR3 is made up of 12 amino acids. The CDR3 sequence is CASRGQVPEQYV. In DNA, the CDR3 is TGTGCCAGCAGGGGACAGGTCCCGGAGCAGTACGTC.

This chain uses TRBV7-9 with TRBJ2-7; no firm D call. V lost 5 bases and J 9 bases, leaving 17 bases between the germline ends. The V gene's germline CDR1 is SEHNR and CDR2 FQNEAQ (reference sequence). The CDR3 is 13 residues long. The CDR3 bases are TGTGCCAGCAGCAGAGGACCTTCGGACGGGCAGTACGTC. It specifies CASSRGPSDGQYV.

The V and J genes are TRBV6-5 and TRBJ2-6; TRBD1 is a possible D gene (6 bases). From germline, CDR1 is MNHEY and CDR2 SVGAGI. V lost 2 bases and J 4 bases, leaving 12 bases between the germline ends. The CDR3 length is 16 residues. The CDR3 DNA sequence: TGTGCCAGCAGTTACCACCAGGGGTTCGGGGCCAACGTCCTGACTTTC. Its protein is CASSYHQGFGANVLTF.

V is TRBV7-8 and J is TRBJ1-2; D remains unclear. V gave up 3 bases and J gave up 4 bases, with 9 bases separating them. The CDR3 covers 13 residues. Germline V gene sequence: CDR1 SGHVS, CDR2 FQNEAQ. In DNA, the CDR3 is TGTGCCAGCAGCTTGTTGCAAGTCTATGGCTACACCTTC. It encodes CASSLLQVYGYTF.

The chain links TRBV5-1 to TRBJ1-3; D remains ambiguous. This CDR3 has 17 amino acids. Trimming removed 0 bases at V and 4 bases at J, with 17 bases between. CDR1 and CDR2 from the germline V gene are SGHRS and YFSETQ. The CDR3 loop reads CASSLGNGVYPGNTIYF. CDR3 sequence (DNA): TGCGCCAGCAGCTTGGGGAATGGGGTGTATCCAGGAAACACCATATATTTT.

The chain combines TRBV28 with TRBJ2-7; 9 nucleotides line up with TRBD1. V lost 7 bases to trimming and J lost 5 bases; unmatched junction nucleotides: 15. Germline V gene data show CDR1 as MDHEN and CDR2 as SYDVKM. The CDR3 is 16 amino acids. The CDR3 reads CASTAEASDRGNEQYV. In DNA, the CDR3 is TGTGCCAGCACCGCCGAGGCCTCGGACAGGGGTAACGAGCAGTACGTC.

In this sample, this clone turned up a few times. J is TRBJ1-6 and V is TRBV19; 8 positions match TRBD1. The J segment lost 10 bases and the V segment lost 6 bases, leaving 8 bases of the junction unmatched. The CDR3 totals 14 residues. Germline V gives CDR1 LNHDA, CDR2 SQIVND (reference sequence). CDR3 DNA: TGTGCCAGTAGACCGACAGGGGTAGGCTCACCCCTCCACTTT. Translated, it gives CASRPTGVGSPLHF.